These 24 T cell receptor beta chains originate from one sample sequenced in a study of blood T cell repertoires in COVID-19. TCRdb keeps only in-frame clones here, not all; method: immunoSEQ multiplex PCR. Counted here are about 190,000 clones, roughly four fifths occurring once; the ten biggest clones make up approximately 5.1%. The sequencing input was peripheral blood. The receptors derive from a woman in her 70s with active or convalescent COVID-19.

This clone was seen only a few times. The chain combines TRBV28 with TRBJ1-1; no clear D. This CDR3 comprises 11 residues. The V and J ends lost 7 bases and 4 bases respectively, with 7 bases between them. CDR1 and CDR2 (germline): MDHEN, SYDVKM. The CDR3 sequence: CASTFSTEAFF. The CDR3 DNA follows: TGTGCCAGCACATTTAGCACTGAAGCTTTCTTT.

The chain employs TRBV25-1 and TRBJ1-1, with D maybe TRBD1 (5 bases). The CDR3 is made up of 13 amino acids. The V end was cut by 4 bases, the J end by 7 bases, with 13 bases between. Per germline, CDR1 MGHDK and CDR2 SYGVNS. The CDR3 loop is CASSASGGGEAFF. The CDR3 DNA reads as TGTGCCAGCAGTGCATCCGGGGGAGGTGAAGCTTTCTTT.

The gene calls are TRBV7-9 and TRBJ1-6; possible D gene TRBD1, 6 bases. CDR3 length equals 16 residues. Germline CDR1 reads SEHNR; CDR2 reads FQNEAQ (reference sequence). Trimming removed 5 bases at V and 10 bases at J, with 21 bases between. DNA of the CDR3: TGTGCCAGCAGCCCCCAGGCAGGGGCCAAAACATCACCCCTCCACTTT. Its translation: CASSPQAGAKTSPLHF.

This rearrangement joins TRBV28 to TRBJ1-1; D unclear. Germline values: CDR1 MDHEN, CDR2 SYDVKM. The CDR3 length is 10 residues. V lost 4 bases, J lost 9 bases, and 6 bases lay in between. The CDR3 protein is CASSWRQAFF. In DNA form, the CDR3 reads TGTGCCAGCAGTTGGCGGCAAGCTTTCTTT.

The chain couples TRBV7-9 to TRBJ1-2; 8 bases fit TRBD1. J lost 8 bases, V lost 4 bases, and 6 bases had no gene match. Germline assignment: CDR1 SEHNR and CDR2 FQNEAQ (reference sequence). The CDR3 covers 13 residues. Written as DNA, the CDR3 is TGTGCCAGCAGCTCTGCAGGGGGCCAGGGCTACACCTTC. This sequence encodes CASSSAGGQGYTF.

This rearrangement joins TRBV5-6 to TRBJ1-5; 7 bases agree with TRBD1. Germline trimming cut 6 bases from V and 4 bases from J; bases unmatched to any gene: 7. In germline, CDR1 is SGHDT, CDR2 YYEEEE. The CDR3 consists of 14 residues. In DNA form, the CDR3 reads TGTGCCAGCACCACGACAGGGCGGAATCAGCCCCAGCATTTT. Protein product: CASTTTGRNQPQHF.

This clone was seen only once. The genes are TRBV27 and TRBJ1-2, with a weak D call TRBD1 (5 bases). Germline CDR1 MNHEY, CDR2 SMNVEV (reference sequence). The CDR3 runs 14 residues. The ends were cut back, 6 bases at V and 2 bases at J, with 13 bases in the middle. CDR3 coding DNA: TGTGCCAGCAGCAAGGGCAGGGTCAACTATGGCTACACCTTC. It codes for CASSKGRVNYGYTF.

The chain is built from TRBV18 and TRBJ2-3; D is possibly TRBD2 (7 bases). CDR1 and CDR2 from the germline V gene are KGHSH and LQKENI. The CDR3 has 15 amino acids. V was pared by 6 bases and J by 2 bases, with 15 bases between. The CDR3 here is CASSHPGGLTDTQYF. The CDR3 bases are TGTGCCAGCTCGCACCCCGGGGGGCTCACAGATACGCAGTATTTT.

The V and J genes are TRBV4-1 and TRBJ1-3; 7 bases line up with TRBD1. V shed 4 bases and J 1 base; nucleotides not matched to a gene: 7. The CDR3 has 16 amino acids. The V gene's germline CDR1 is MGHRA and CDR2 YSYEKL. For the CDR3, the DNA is TGCGCCAGCAGCCGCCCGGGACAGAGGTCTGGAAACACCATATATTTT. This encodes CASSRPGQRSGNTIYF.

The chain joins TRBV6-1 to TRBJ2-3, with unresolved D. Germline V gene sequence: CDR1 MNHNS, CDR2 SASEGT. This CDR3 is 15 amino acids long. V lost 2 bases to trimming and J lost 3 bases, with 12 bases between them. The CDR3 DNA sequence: TGTGCCAGCAGTGAATCTCAGATCCGTACAGATACGCAGTATTTT. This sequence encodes CASSESQIRTDTQYF.

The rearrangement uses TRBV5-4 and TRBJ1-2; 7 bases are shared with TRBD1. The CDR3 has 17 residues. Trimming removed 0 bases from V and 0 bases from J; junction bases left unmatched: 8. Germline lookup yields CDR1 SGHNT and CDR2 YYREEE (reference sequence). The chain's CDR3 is CASSLGGPDRANYGYTF. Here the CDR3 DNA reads TGTGCCAGCAGCTTGGGGGGCCCCGACAGGGCTAACTATGGCTACACCTTC.

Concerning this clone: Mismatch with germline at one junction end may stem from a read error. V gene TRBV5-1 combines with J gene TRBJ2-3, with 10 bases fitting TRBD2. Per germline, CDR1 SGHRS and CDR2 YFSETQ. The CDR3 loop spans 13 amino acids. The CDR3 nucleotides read TGCGCCAGCAGCTTGGCCGGGGGACTAGCGAGAATCTTT. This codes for CASSLAGGLARIF. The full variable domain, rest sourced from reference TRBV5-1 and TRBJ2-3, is KAGVTQTPRYLIKTRGQQVTLSCSPISGHRSVSWYQQTPGQGLQFLFEYFSETQRNKGNFPGRFSGRQFSNSRSEMNVSTLELGDSALYLCASSLAGGLARIFGPGTRLTVL.

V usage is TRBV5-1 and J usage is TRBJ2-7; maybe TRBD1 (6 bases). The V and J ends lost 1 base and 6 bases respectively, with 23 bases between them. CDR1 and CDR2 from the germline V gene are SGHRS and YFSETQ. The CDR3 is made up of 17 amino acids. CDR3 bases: TGCGCCAGCAGCTTGACAAGATGGGACAATACCCCGGGCGAGCAGTACTTC. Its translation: CASSLTRWDNTPGEQYF.

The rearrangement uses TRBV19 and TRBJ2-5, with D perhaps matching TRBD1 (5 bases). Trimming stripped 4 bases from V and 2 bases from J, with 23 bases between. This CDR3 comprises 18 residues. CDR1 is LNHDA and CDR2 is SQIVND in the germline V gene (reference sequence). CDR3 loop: CASSTTSGRGMQQETQYF. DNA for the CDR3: TGTGCCAGTAGTACCACATCGGGTAGGGGCATGCAGCAAGAGACCCAGTACTTC.

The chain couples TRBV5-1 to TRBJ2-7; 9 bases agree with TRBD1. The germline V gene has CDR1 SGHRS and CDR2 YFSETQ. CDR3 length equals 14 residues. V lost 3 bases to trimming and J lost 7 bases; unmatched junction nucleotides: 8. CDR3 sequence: CASSWDRVGREQYF. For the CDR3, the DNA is TGCGCCAGCAGCTGGGACAGGGTGGGGCGGGAGCAGTACTTC.

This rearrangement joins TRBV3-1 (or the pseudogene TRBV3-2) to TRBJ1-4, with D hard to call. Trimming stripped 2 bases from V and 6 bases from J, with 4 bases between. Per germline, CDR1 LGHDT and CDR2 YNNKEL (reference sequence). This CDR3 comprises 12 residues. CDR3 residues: CASSQSDEKLFF. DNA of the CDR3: TGTGCCAGCAGCCAATCAGATGAAAAACTGTTTTTT.

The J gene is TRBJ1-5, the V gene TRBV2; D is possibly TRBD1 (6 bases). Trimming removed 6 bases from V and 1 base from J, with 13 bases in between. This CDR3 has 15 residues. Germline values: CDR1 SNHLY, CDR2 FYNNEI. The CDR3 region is CASRERQASNQPQHF. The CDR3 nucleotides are TGTGCCAGCAGGGAAAGACAGGCAAGCAATCAGCCCCAGCATTTT.

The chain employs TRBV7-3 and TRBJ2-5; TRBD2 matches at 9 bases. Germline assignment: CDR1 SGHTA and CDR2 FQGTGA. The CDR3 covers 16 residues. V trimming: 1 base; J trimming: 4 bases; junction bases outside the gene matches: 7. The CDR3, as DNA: TGTGCCAGCAGCTTAAATGCGGGAGGGCCTAGAGAGACCCAGTACTTC. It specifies CASSLNAGGPRETQYF.

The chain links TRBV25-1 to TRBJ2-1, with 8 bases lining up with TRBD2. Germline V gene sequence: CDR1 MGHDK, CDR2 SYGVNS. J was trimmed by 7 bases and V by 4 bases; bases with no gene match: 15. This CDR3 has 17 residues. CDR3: CASSGVTGTRGYNEQFF. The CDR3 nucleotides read TGTGCCAGCAGTGGGGTGACCGGGACTAGGGGTTATAATGAGCAGTTCTTC.

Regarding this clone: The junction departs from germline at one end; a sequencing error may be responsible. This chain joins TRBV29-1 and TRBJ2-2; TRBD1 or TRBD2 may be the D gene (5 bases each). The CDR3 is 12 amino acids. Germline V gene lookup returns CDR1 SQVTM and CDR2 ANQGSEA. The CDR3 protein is CSVEGETGELFF. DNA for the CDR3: TGCAGCGTCGAAGGGGAGACAGGGGAGCTGTTTTTT.

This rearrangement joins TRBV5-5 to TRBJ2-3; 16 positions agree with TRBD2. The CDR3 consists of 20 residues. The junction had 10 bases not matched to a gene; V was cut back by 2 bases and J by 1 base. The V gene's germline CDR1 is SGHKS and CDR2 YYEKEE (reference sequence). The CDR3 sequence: CASSFAGGLAGGVGTDTQYF. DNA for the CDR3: TGTGCCAGCAGCTTCGCCGGGGGACTAGCGGGAGGGGTGGGCACAGATACGCAGTATTTT.

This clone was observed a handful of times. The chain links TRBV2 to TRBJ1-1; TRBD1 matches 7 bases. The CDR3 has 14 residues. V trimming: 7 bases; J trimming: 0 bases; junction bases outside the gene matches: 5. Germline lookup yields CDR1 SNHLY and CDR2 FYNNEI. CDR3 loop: CASTYRGLNTEAFF. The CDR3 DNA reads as TGTGCCAGCACTTACAGGGGTCTGAACACTGAAGCTTTCTTT.

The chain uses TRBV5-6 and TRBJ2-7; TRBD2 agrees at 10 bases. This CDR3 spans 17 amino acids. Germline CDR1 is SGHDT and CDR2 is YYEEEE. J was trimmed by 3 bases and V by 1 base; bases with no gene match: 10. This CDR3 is CASSLRISGRTIYEQYF. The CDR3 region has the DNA TGTGCCAGCAGCTTGAGAATTAGCGGGAGGACTATCTACGAGCAGTACTTC.

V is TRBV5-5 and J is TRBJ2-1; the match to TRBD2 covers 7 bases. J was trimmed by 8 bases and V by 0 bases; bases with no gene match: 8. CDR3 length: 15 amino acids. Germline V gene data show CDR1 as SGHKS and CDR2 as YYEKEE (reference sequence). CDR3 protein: CASSLVFAGVDEQFF. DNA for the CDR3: TGTGCCAGCAGCTTGGTTTTTGCGGGAGTTGATGAGCAGTTCTTC.